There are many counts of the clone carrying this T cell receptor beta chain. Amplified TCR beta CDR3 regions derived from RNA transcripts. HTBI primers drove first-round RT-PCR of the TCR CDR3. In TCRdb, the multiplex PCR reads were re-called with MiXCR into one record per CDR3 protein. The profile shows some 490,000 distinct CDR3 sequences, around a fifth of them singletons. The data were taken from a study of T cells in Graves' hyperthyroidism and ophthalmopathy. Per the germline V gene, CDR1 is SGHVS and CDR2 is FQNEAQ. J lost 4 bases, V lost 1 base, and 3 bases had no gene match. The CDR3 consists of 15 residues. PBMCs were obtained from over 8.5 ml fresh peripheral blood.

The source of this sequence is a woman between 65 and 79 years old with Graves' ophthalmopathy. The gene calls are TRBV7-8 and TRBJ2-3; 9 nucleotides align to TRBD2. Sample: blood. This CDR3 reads CASSLGSGRSDTQYF. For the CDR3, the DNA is TGTGCCAGCAGCTTAGGGAGCGGGAGGTCAGATACGCAGTATTTT. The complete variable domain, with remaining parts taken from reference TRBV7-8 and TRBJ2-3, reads GAGVSQSPRYKVAKRGQDVALRCDPISGHVSLFWYQQALGQGPEFLTYFQNEAQLDKSGLPSDRFFAERPEGSVSTLKIQRTQQEDSAVYLCASSLGSGRSDTQYFGPGTRLTVL.